A selection of T cell receptor beta chains follows, all from one sample in a study of response to subunit inactivated influenza vaccine. One entry per CDR3 protein, called by TCRdb with MiXCR from the RT-PCR reads. Among 500,000 to 600,000 distinct CDR3 sequences listed, 16% were seen once. Sequenced material: CD4+ T cells sorted from PBMCs, taken about 23 months after vaccination. The receptors derive from a man between 45 and 75 years old who received an inactivated influenza vaccine. The CDR3 runs from the conserved cysteine through the conserved F or W. Fields, in order: J gene, D gene, clone size, V gene, CDR3 DNA, CDR3 protein. A D gene is named only where the DNA matches it firmly. Clone size, where shown, is once, few, many, or a class for clones that have expanded.

j_gene: TRBJ2-5
d_gene: TRBD1
abundance: many
v_gene: TRBV12-3/TRBV12-4
CDR3nt: TGTGCCAGCAGTCGGGACAGCCAAGAGACCCAGTACTTC
CDR3aa: CASSRDSQETQYF

j_gene: TRBJ1-5
d_gene: .
abundance: many
v_gene: TRBV20-1
CDR3nt: TGCAGTGCCAGACAGCCGGATAATCAGCCCCAGCATTTT
CDR3aa: CSARQPDNQPQHF

j_gene: TRBJ1-5
d_gene: .
abundance: .
v_gene: TRBV4-1
CDR3nt: TGCGCCAGCAGCCAATCGGCAGGGGTAAATCAGCCCCAGCATTTT
CDR3aa: CASSQSAGVNQPQHF

j_gene: TRBJ2-7
d_gene: .
abundance: .
v_gene: TRBV24-1
CDR3nt: TGTGCCACCAGTGATTCTGTCAGCTCCTACGAGCAGTACTTC
CDR3aa: CATSDSVSSYEQYF

j_gene: TRBJ2-3
d_gene: .
abundance: .
v_gene: TRBV5-5
CDR3nt: TGTGCCAGCAGCTTGAAAAGGACTTTCACAGATACGCAGTATTTT
CDR3aa: CASSLKRTFTDTQYF

j_gene: TRBJ1-5
d_gene: .
abundance: .
v_gene: TRBV10-3
CDR3nt: TGTGCCATCAGTTACGACGGGAATCAGCCCCAGCATTTT
CDR3aa: CAISYDGNQPQHF

j_gene: TRBJ2-3
d_gene: TRBD2
abundance: .
v_gene: TRBV3-1
CDR3nt: TGTGCCAGCAGCCCAACGGGAGGCGGAACAGATACGCAGTATTTT
CDR3aa: CASSPTGGGTDTQYF

j_gene: TRBJ1-1
d_gene: .
abundance: .
v_gene: TRBV21-1
CDR3nt: TGTGCCAGCAGCAAAGTCAGGAGGAACACTGAAGCTTTCTTT
CDR3aa: CASSKVRRNTEAFF

j_gene: TRBJ2-4
d_gene: .
abundance: .
v_gene: TRBV6-5
CDR3nt: TGTGCCAGCAGTTATACAAGACAGGCCAAAAACATTCAGTACTTC
CDR3aa: CASSYTRQAKNIQYF

j_gene: TRBJ2-7
d_gene: TRBD2
abundance: once
v_gene: TRBV6-2/TRBV6-3
CDR3nt: TGTGCCAGCAGTCCCATTAGCGGGAGATTGCGCGAGCAGTACTTC
CDR3aa: CASSPISGRLREQYF

j_gene: TRBJ2-3
d_gene: .
abundance: .
v_gene: TRBV9
CDR3nt: TGTGCCAGCAGCGTAGCGTCTAGGGCTAGCACAGATACGCAGTATTTT
CDR3aa: CASSVASRASTDTQYF

j_gene: TRBJ2-5
d_gene: .
abundance: many
v_gene: TRBV29-1
CDR3nt: TGCAGCGTTCAAAAGGGACGGACCCAGTACTTC
CDR3aa: CSVQKGRTQYF

j_gene: TRBJ1-5
d_gene: .
abundance: few
v_gene: TRBV20-1
CDR3nt: TGCAGTGCTAGAGATTCCTCCCAACCCCAGCATTTT
CDR3aa: CSARDSSQPQHF

j_gene: TRBJ1-1
d_gene: .
abundance: few
v_gene: TRBV6-1
CDR3nt: TGTGCCAGCAGTCCTCCGGCAGGGAGCCTGGGAACTGAAGCTTTCTTT
CDR3aa: CASSPPAGSLGTEAFF

j_gene: TRBJ2-6
d_gene: .
abundance: .
v_gene: TRBV12-3/TRBV12-4
CDR3nt: TGTGCCAGCAGTTTAGCGGCTCCTGGGGCCAACGTCCTGACTTTC
CDR3aa: CASSLAAPGANVLTF

j_gene: TRBJ2-7
d_gene: TRBD1
abundance: .
v_gene: TRBV7-9
CDR3nt: TGTGCCAGCAGCTTACTGGACAGGGGCCACGAGCAGTACTTC
CDR3aa: CASSLLDRGHEQYF

j_gene: TRBJ1-1
d_gene: .
abundance: .
v_gene: TRBV24-1
CDR3nt: TGTGCCACCAGTGATTTGGGGAGAGGCGAAGCTTTCTTT
CDR3aa: CATSDLGRGEAFF